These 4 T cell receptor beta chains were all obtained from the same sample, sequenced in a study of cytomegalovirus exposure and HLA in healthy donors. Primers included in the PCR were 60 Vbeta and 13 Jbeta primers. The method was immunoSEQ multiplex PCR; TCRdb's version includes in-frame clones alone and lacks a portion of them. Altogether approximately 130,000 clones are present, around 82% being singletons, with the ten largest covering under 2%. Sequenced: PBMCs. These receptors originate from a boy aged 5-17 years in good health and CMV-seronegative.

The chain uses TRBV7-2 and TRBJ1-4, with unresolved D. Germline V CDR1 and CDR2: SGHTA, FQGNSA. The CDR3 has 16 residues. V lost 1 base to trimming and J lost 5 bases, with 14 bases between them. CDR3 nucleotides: TGTGCCAGCAGCTTAGTAGGGAGTTCGGGGAATGAAAAACTGTTTTTT. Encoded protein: CASSLVGSSGNEKLFF.

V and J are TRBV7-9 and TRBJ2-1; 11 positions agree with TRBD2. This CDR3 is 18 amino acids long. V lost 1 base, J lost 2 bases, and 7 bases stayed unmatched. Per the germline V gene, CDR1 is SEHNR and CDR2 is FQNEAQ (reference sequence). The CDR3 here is CASSLGRGSGRAYNEQFF. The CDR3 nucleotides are TGTGCCAGCAGCTTAGGGAGGGGTAGCGGGAGGGCCTACAATGAGCAGTTCTTC.

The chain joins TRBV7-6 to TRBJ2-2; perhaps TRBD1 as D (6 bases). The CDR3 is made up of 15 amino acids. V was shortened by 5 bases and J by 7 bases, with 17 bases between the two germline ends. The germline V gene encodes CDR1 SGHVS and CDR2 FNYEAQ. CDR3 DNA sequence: TGTGCCAGCAGCCTAGAGGTCAGGGGCGGCGGGGAGCTGTTTTTT. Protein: CASSLEVRGGGELFF.

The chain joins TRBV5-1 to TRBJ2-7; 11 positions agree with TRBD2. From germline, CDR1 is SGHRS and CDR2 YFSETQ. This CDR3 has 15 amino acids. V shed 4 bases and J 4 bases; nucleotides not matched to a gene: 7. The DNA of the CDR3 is TGCGCCAGCAGCCCAATGACTAGCGGGACGTACGAGCAGTACTTC. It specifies CASSPMTSGTYEQYF.